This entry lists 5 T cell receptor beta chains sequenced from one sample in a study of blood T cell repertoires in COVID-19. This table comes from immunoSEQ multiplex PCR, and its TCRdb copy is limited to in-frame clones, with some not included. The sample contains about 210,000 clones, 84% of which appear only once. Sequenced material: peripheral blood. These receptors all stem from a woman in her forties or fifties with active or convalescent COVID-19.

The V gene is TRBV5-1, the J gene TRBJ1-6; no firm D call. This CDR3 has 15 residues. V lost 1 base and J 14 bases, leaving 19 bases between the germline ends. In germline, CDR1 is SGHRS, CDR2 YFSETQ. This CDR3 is CASSLNREVTFALHF. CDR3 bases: TGCGCCAGCAGCTTGAACCGGGAGGTTACTTTCGCCCTCCACTTT.

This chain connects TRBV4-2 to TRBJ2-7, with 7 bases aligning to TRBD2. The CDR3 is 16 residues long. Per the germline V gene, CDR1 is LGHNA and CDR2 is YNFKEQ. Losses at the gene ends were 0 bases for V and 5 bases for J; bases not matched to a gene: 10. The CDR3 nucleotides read TGTGCCAGCAGCCAAGATCTCCCAGCGGGACTCGACGAGCAGTACTTC. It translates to CASSQDLPAGLDEQYF.

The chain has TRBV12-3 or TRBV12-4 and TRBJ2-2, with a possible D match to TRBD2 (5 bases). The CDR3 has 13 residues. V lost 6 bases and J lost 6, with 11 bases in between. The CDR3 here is CASSPGEAGELFF. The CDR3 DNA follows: TGTGCCAGCAGCCCCGGGGAAGCCGGGGAGCTGTTTTTT.

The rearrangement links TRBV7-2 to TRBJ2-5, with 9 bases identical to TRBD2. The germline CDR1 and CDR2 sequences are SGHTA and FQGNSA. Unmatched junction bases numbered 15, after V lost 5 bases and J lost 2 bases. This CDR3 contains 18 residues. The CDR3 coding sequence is TGTGCCAGCAGCCCGGAGCACCGAGGACTAGCGCTTCAAGAGACCCAGTACTTC. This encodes CASSPEHRGLALQETQYF.

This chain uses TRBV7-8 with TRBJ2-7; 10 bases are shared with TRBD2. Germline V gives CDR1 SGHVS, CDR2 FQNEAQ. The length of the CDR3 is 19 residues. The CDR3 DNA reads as TGTGCCAGCAGCCCAGGCACCCGATTGAGACTAGCGGGTACCCCGTTGAGGCACGTC. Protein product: CASSPGTRLRLAGTPLRHV.